The 27 T cell receptor beta chains given below trace back to one sample, sequenced in a study of regulatory T cells in long-lasting Graves disease. CDR3 regions were amplified by Arm-PCR using iRepertoire HTBI primers to build TCR beta libraries. From the multiplex PCR reads, TCRdb called clonotypes with MiXCR, one entry per CDR3 protein. The sample has fewer than 500,000 distinct CDR3 sequences, around 16% seen once. Time point reported: newly diagnosed GD, antithyroid drugs for less than 3 months. The TCR library was made from RNA that had been extracted from PBMCs in TRIzol. These data were also reused for a study on T cells in Graves' hyperthyroidism and ophthalmopathy.

The material was peripheral blood mononuclear cells (PBMCs), obtained at new diagnosis, from a patient treated with antithyroid drugs. Receptors originate from a man aged 35-49 years with Graves disease.

This clonotype was seen many times. This rearrangement joins TRBV20-1 to TRBJ2-2; no clear D. The V and J ends lost 5 bases and 4 bases respectively, with 8 bases between them. There are 12 residues in the CDR3. Per the germline V gene, CDR1 is DFQATT and CDR2 is SNEGSKA (reference sequence). In nucleotides, the CDR3 is TGCAGTGCTGAAAGGGTCACCGGGGAGCTGTTTTTT. Protein: CSAERVTGELFF.

This clonotype was found many times. The chain combines TRBV20-1 with TRBJ2-1, with D uncertain. The CDR3 length is 14 residues. Germline assignment: CDR1 DFQATT and CDR2 SNEGSKA (reference sequence). V was shortened by 3 bases and J by 7 bases, with 16 bases between the two germline ends. The CDR3 protein is CSASNVKGANEQFF. DNA for the CDR3: TGCAGTGCTAGTAACGTAAAGGGTGCGAATGAGCAGTTCTTC.

The sample holds many counts of this clonotype. The rearrangement uses TRBV7-9 and TRBJ1-1; D is possibly TRBD1 (5 bases). Germline CDR1 and CDR2: SEHNR and FQNEAQ (reference sequence). This CDR3 region has 13 residues. V gave up 2 bases and J gave up 3 bases, with 7 bases separating them. The chain's CDR3 is CASSLLTDTEAFF. The CDR3 coding sequence is TGTGCCAGCAGCTTATTGACAGACACTGAAGCTTTCTTT.

The CDR3 is CASSFQVTDTQYF. The CDR3 coding sequence is TGTGCCAGCAGCTTTCAAGTCACAGATACGCAGTATTTT. The rearrangement joins TRBV13 to TRBJ2-3; D is unresolved. The germline V and J ends were trimmed by 3 bases and 2 bases, with 6 bases remaining between them. Germline V lookup: CDR1 PRHDT, CDR2 FYEKMQ (reference sequence). The CDR3 runs 13 residues.

V is TRBV5-5 and J is TRBJ2-7, with 8 bases lining up with TRBD1. V lost 0 bases to trimming and J lost 6 bases; unmatched junction nucleotides: 11. This CDR3 has 16 residues. Germline-derived CDR1 and CDR2 are SGHKS and YYEKEE (reference sequence). The CDR3 bases are TGTGCCAGCAGCTTGGAAGGACAGGGATCTTCTACCGAGCAGTACTTC. Translation gives CASSLEGQGSSTEQYF.

The gene calls are TRBV29-1 and TRBJ1-4; D may be TRBD1 (5 bases). The germline V gene encodes CDR1 SQVTM and CDR2 ANQGSEA. The CDR3 length is 18 residues. Trimming removed 1 base at V and 1 base at J, with 19 bases between. This CDR3 is CSVEVGAPGFRTNEKLFF. CDR3 coding DNA: TGCAGCGTTGAAGTTGGGGCGCCAGGGTTTAGAACTAATGAAAAACTGTTTTTT. Supplemented by reference TRBV29-1 and TRBJ1-4, the full variable domain reads SAVISQKPSRDICQRGTSLTIQCQVDSQVTMMFWYRQQPGQSLTLIATANQGSEATYESGFVIDKFPISRPNLTFSTLTVSNMSPEDSSIYLCSVEVGAPGFRTNEKLFFGSGTQLSVL.

A word on this clonotype: A much more abundant neighbour one base away suggests this may be a read error. The conserved phenylalanine or tryptophan normally closing the CDR3 is absent here, so this likely arose from a read error. The rearrangement links TRBV12-5 to TRBJ2-2; tentatively, D is TRBD1 (5 bases). The CDR3 runs to 13 residues. Per germline, CDR1 LGHNT and CDR2 FRNRAP. V was trimmed by 1 base and J by 5 bases, leaving 5 bases between them. CDR3 bases: TGTGCTAGTGGTTTGGAGGGGACCGGGGAGCTGTTTCTT. As protein: CASGLEGTGELFL.

This clonotype came up many times. The chain is built from TRBV2 and TRBJ2-5; 12 bases match TRBD2. V shed 0 bases and J 6 bases; nucleotides not matched to a gene: 8. Germline V lookup: CDR1 SNHLY, CDR2 FYNNEI. The CDR3 consists of 17 residues. The CDR3 bases are TGTGCCAGCAGTGAAGCAGTACTAGCGGGAGGCAAACAGACCCAGTACTTC. This translates into CASSEAVLAGGKQTQYF.

This clonotype was found many times. V is TRBV6-2 or TRBV6-3 and J is TRBJ2-1, with D maybe TRBD1 (7 bases). Trimming stripped 2 bases from V and 12 bases from J, with 23 bases between. The CDR3 length is 16 residues. Germline-derived CDR1 and CDR2 are MNHEY and SVGEGT. The CDR3 sequence is CASSYRMRDSAMGQFF. The CDR3 bases are TGTGCCAGCAGTTACAGGATGCGGGACAGTGCAATGGGGCAGTTCTTC.

This clonotype was recorded many times. The chain uses TRBV6-2 or TRBV6-3 and TRBJ1-2; D is ambiguous. Per germline, CDR1 MNHEY and CDR2 SVGEGT. Trimming removed 4 bases from V and 3 bases from J, with 12 bases in between. The CDR3 totals 14 residues. The CDR3, as DNA: TGTGCCAGCAGTTTAGGACCGATCTACTATGGCTACACCTTC. Protein sequence: CASSLGPIYYGYTF.

Ten or more counts support this clonotype. The V call is TRBV20-1, the J call TRBJ1-4; TRBD1 matches 11 bases. The CDR3 is 14 amino acids. Per germline, CDR1 DFQATT and CDR2 SNEGSKA (reference sequence). The trim removed 1 base at V and 7 bases at J, leaving 2 bases unmatched. The CDR3, as DNA: TGCAGTGCTAGAGGGACAGGGGGCTTTGAAAAACTGTTTTTT. Translated: CSARGTGGFEKLFF.

The chain joins TRBV2 to TRBJ2-2; the D is unclear. V lost 7 bases to trimming and J lost 4 bases, with 19 bases between them. The germline V gene encodes CDR1 SNHLY and CDR2 FYNNEI. This CDR3 spans 16 amino acids. The CDR3 DNA reads TGTGCCAGCAAAAAAACAACGGACGGCCTCACCGGGGAGCTGTTTTTT. As protein: CASKKTTDGLTGELFF.

This clonotype was detected many times. This chain connects TRBV28 to TRBJ2-1; D remains ambiguous. Per germline, CDR1 MDHEN and CDR2 SYDVKM. The length of the CDR3 is 13 residues. V was shortened by 4 bases and J by 5 bases, with 9 bases between the two germline ends. CDR3 bases: TGTGCCAGCAGTTATTCTACCAACAATGAGCAGTTCTTC. Amino acids: CASSYSTNNEQFF.

The chain has TRBV19 and TRBJ1-5; 11 bases match TRBD1. The CDR3 covers 15 residues. With 0 bases clipped from V and 6 bases from J, the junction kept 1 base outside the gene matches. The germline gives CDR1 LNHDA, CDR2 SQIVND (reference sequence). The CDR3 DNA sequence: TGTGCCAGTAGTATAGAGGGGACAGGGGGTCAGCCCCAGCATTTT. It translates to CASSIEGTGGQPQHF.

The chain carries TRBV12-3 or TRBV12-4 and TRBJ1-2, with 11 bases lining up with TRBD1. Trimming took 5 bases from V and 3 from J; bases not matched to a gene: 5. CDR3 length: 15 residues. This CDR3 is CASSRTGGEHYGYTF. In DNA, the CDR3 is TGTGCCAGCAGTAGGACAGGGGGCGAACACTATGGCTACACCTTC.

As concerns this clonotype: A much more abundant neighbour one base away suggests this may be a read error. This chain uses TRBV27 with TRBJ2-7; 13 bases agree with TRBD2. This CDR3 has 14 residues. Germline V CDR1 and CDR2: MNHEY, SMNVEV (reference sequence). The CDR3 reads CAISGLAGEDEQYF. The CDR3 DNA reads TGTGCCATCAGTGGACTAGCGGGAGAGGATGAGCAGTACTTC.

This clonotype was picked up many times. The rearrangement uses TRBV18 and TRBJ2-7, with D possibly TRBD2 on 6 matching bases. The CDR3 consists of 14 residues. Trimming cost V 4 bases and J 4 bases, with 14 bases left between them. CDR1 and CDR2 from the germline V gene are KGHSH and LQKENI. The CDR3 nucleotides are TGTGCCAGCTCACGCGGGACCGGAAAATACGAGCAGTACTTC. Amino acids: CASSRGTGKYEQYF.

At least ten counts were recorded for this clonotype. V usage is TRBV20-1 and J usage is TRBJ2-3; D unclear. The CDR3 totals 13 residues. From germline, CDR1 is DFQATT and CDR2 SNEGSKA (reference sequence). The ends were cut back, 2 bases at V and 1 base at J, with 7 bases in the middle. This CDR3 is CSARFARTDTQYF. The DNA for the CDR3 is TGCAGTGCTAGATTTGCCCGCACAGATACGCAGTATTTT.

This clonotype was seen repeatedly, ten times or more. The chain recombines TRBV27 with TRBJ2-7; TRBD2 aligns across 10 bases. V gave up 8 bases and J gave up 3 bases; unmatched junction bases: 7. Germline lookup yields CDR1 MNHEY and CDR2 SMNVEV (reference sequence). CDR3 length: 14 amino acids. The chain's CDR3 is CASSTGLAYYEQYF. The CDR3 region has the DNA TGTGCCAGCTCGACGGGACTAGCGTACTACGAGCAGTACTTC.

The rearrangement links TRBV5-4 to TRBJ2-7; TRBD2 matches 9 bases. V shed 3 bases and J 2 bases; nucleotides not matched to a gene: 3. The CDR3 totals 14 residues. CDR1 is SGHNT, CDR2 YYREEE, per germline (reference sequence). CDR3 protein: CASSSVAGAYEQYF. CDR3 DNA: TGTGCCAGCAGCTCAGTAGCGGGGGCCTACGAGCAGTACTTC. Filled out from reference TRBV5-4 and TRBJ2-7, the complete variable domain reads ETGVTQSPTHLIKTRGQQVTLRCSSQSGHNTVSWYQQALGQGPQFIFQYYREEENGRGNFPPRFSGLQFPNYSSELNVNALELDDSALYLCASSSVAGAYEQYFGPGTRLTVT.

J is TRBJ1-1 and V is TRBV6-4; D unclear. Germline CDR1 reads MRHNA; CDR2 reads SNTAGT. The CDR3 has 13 residues. V was clipped by 11 bases and J by 4 bases, with 17 bases between them. DNA of the CDR3: TGTGCCGCCGGGGTTGTTGGGCCCACTGAAGCTTTCTTT. Protein product: CAAGVVGPTEAFF.

This chain connects TRBV5-1 to TRBJ1-1; 9 bases line up with TRBD1. Germline CDR1 reads SGHRS; CDR2 reads YFSETQ. The ends lost 4 bases at V and 0 bases at J; junction bases unmatched: 4. CDR3 length equals 15 residues. The CDR3 nucleotides are TGCGCCAGCAGCCCGGACAGGGGTCTGAACACTGAAGCTTTCTTT. Its translation is CASSPDRGLNTEAFF.

This clonotype was recorded many times. This chain links TRBV20-1 with TRBJ2-3, with 11 bases identical to TRBD2. The CDR3 contains 17 residues. CDR1 is DFQATT, CDR2 SNEGSKA, per germline (reference sequence). Germline trimming cut 1 base from V and 1 base from J; bases unmatched to any gene: 7. The DNA for the CDR3 is TGCAGTGCTAGAGGAATAGCGGGAGGGAGTGGCACAGATACGCAGTATTTT. Translating gives CSARGIAGGSGTDTQYF.

This clonotype was seen only a few times. The V and J genes are TRBV24-1 and TRBJ2-1, with a weak D call TRBD2 (6 bases). Trimming removed 4 bases at V and 9 bases at J, with 12 bases between. The CDR3 covers 13 residues. Per the germline V gene, CDR1 is KGHDR and CDR2 is SFDVKD. CDR3 coding DNA: TGTGCCACCAGTGAGGTGGGAGGTTCTGAGCAGTTCTTC. It yields the protein CATSEVGGSEQFF.

Ten or more counts support this clonotype. The rearrangement uses TRBV20-1 and TRBJ2-1; 8 positions agree with TRBD1. V gave up 6 bases and J gave up 8 bases; unmatched junction bases: 12. The CDR3 is 14 residues long. Looked up from germline, CDR1 is DFQATT and CDR2 is SNEGSKA (reference sequence). The CDR3 spells CSAARTGQADEQFF. The CDR3 DNA is TGCAGTGCCGCCCGGACAGGGCAGGCGGATGAGCAGTTCTTC.

Note on this clonotype: A far larger clone differs by one base, so this is likely a read error. This rearrangement joins TRBV6-2 or TRBV6-3 to TRBJ2-5, with TRBD1 as a possible D gene (6 bases). The germline V gene has CDR1 MNHEY and CDR2 SVGEGT. Trimming cost V 5 bases and J 2 bases, with 15 bases left between them. The CDR3 loop spans 15 amino acids. The CDR3: CASSVYYREQETQYF. The CDR3 DNA is TGTGCCAGCAGTGTCTATTACAGGGAACAAGAGACCCAGTACTTC.

This clonotype was detected only a few times. V and J are TRBV20-1 and TRBJ2-1; 8 positions match TRBD2. The CDR3 is 14 residues long. The V gene's germline CDR1 is DFQATT and CDR2 SNEGSKA (reference sequence). V lost 0 bases to trimming and J lost 4 bases; unmatched junction nucleotides: 2. In nucleotides, the CDR3 is TGCAGTGCTAGAGAGGGGACTAGTTACAATGAGCAGTTCTTC. Translated: CSAREGTSYNEQFF.